These T cell receptor beta chains were read from a single sample in a study of T cell responses to AZD1222 COVID-19 vaccine. Assay: immunoSEQ multiplex PCR; the TCRdb copy retains only in-frame clones and omits some. The table has some 170,000 clones, around nine tenths seen once. Sequenced material: peripheral blood, taken on day 0 of AZD1222 vaccination. The receptors derive from an adult in good health. Each CDR3 is given with its conserved first and last residue. A D gene is named only where the DNA matches it firmly. Clone size, where shown, is once, few, many, or a class for clones that have expanded.

TRBV27	TRBJ2-7	16	NA	NA	CASSLTSFSSSYEQYF	TGTGCCAGCAGTTTAACTAGCTTCTCGAGCTCCTACGAGCAGTACTTC
TRBV2	TRBJ1-5	14	TRBD1	NA	CASSEAQGEQPQHF	TGTGCCAGCAGTGAAGCACAGGGGGAACAGCCCCAGCATTTT
TRBV30	TRBJ2-3	12	NA	NA	CAWSGMTDTQYF	TGTGCCTGGAGTGGAATGACAGATACGCAGTATTTT
TRBV4-1	TRBJ1-4	15	NA	NA	CASSQDRRGREKLFF	TGCGCCAGCAGCCAAGATCGAAGGGGACGGGAAAAACTGTTTTTT
TRBV10-3	TRBJ2-1	14	TRBD2	NA	CAIRTSGGPNEQFF	TGTGCCATCAGGACTAGCGGGGGGCCCAATGAGCAGTTCTTC
TRBV18	TRBJ2-7	16	TRBD2	once	CASSPPGLAGAYEQYF	TGTGCCAGCTCACCACCTGGCCTAGCGGGAGCCTACGAGCAGTACTTC
TRBV28	TRBJ1-5	17	TRBD1	NA	CASSLVQGANSNQPQHF	TGTGCCAGCAGTTTGGTACAGGGGGCGAATAGCAATCAGCCCCAGCATTTT
TRBV5-1	TRBJ1-2	15	TRBD1	NA	CASSTTGRLRYGYTF	TGCGCCAGCAGTACGACAGGGCGTTTACGCTATGGCTACACCTTC
TRBV3-1/TRBV3-2	TRBJ2-5	10	NA	few	CASSQETQYF	TGTGCCAGCAGCCAAGAGACCCAGTACTTC
TRBV21-1	TRBJ2-1	11	NA	NA	CASSKYREQFF	TGTGCCAGCAGCAAATATCGGGAGCAGTTCTTC
TRBV12-3/TRBV12-4	TRBJ2-3	11	NA	NA	CASSPLGLNDF	TGTGCCAGCAGCCCCTTGGGTCTGAACGATTTT
TRBV5-6	TRBJ1-6	14	NA	NA	CASSIRVAGPPLHF	TGTGCCAGCAGCATCCGGGTGGCAGGTCCACCCCTCCACTTT
TRBV5-8	TRBJ1-2	16	NA	NA	CASSLVGSHAKRGYTF	TGTGCCAGCAGCCTGGTAGGATCCCACGCTAAGCGTGGCTACACCTTC
TRBV27	TRBJ1-3	15	NA	NA	CASSLSGTSGNTIYF	TGTGCCAGCAGTTTATCGGGCACCTCTGGAAACACCATATATTTT
TRBV18	TRBJ2-7	14	NA	NA	CASSPSIGGPEQYF	TGTGCCAGCTCACCTTCGATAGGTGGGCCTGAGCAGTACTTC
TRBV5-1	TRBJ2-1	14	TRBD1	NA	CASSLQSQGEWQFF	TGCGCCAGCAGCTTACAATCCCAGGGGGAGTGGCAGTTCTTC
TRBV19	TRBJ2-7	13	NA	NA	CASSIPGPYEQYF	TGTGCCAGTAGTATTCCCGGGCCCTACGAGCAGTACTTC
TRBV7-9	TRBJ1-4	14	NA	NA	CASSPQGRGEKLFF	TGTGCCAGCAGCCCACAGGGAAGGGGTGAAAAACTGTTTTTT
TRBV6-1	TRBJ2-7	17	TRBD1	once	CASSGNRDRGLSYEQYF	TGTGCCAGCAGTGGTAACCGGGACAGGGGGCTATCCTACGAGCAGTACTTC
TRBV5-5	TRBJ2-6	19	TRBD1	NA	CASSSTPGQGADGANVLTF	TGTGCCAGCAGCTCGACACCGGGACAGGGGGCCGACGGGGCCAACGTCCTGACTTTC
TRBV20-1	TRBJ2-3	13	NA	NA	CSASQGHTDTQYF	TGCAGTGCTAGTCAGGGGCATACAGATACGCAGTATTTT
TRBV6-5	TRBJ1-1	13	TRBD1	NA	CASTTGGNTEAFF	TGTGCCAGCACCACAGGGGGCAACACTGAAGCTTTCTTT
TRBV19	TRBJ2-1	20	TRBD2	NA	CASIGTGTSGRYGSYNEQFF	TGTGCCAGTATAGGGACGGGGACTAGCGGGAGGTATGGCTCCTACAATGAGCAGTTCTTC
TRBV5-1	TRBJ2-7	15	TRBD1	NA	CASSLGTGPSYEQYF	TGCGCCAGCAGCTTGGGGACAGGGCCATCCTACGAGCAGTACTTC
TRBV11-2	TRBJ1-2	14	NA	NA	CASSFFGDSYGYTF	TGTGCCAGCAGCTTCTTCGGAGACTCCTATGGCTACACCTTC
TRBV7-9	TRBJ1-1	14	TRBD1	NA	CASSLGQGYTEAFF	TGTGCCAGCAGCCTAGGACAGGGTTACACTGAAGCTTTCTTT
TRBV3-1/TRBV3-2	TRBJ2-1	15	NA	NA	CASSSRRGSYNEQFF	TGTGCCAGCAGCAGCCGACGGGGCTCCTACAATGAGCAGTTCTTC
TRBV5-4	TRBJ2-2	15	TRBD2	NA	CASSLSGRETGELFF	TGTGCCAGCAGCTTGAGCGGGAGAGAAACCGGGGAGCTGTTTTTT
TRBV20-1	TRBJ2-7	10	NA	NA	CSARNYEQYF	TGCAGTGCTAGAAATTACGAGCAGTACTTC
TRBV27	TRBJ1-1	20	TRBD1	once	CASSLFPFPTGKDSSTEAFF	TGTGCCAGCAGTTTATTTCCATTCCCGACAGGGAAGGATAGTAGCACTGAAGCTTTCTTT
TRBV5-6	TRBJ1-4	12	NA	NA	CASSSVGEKLFF	TGTGCCAGCAGTTCGGTGGGGGAAAAACTGTTTTTT
TRBV11-2	TRBJ2-3	15	TRBD2	NA	CASSLGLAGADTQYF	TGTGCCAGCAGCTTAGGCCTAGCGGGCGCAGATACGCAGTATTTT
TRBV19	TRBJ1-5	14	TRBD1	NA	CASQSTGRDQPQHF	TGTGCCAGTCAGTCGACAGGGAGGGATCAGCCCCAGCATTTT
TRBV19	TRBJ2-7	15	NA	NA	CASSSVGSLNYEQYF	TGTGCCAGTAGTTCCGTGGGGTCACTGAACTACGAGCAGTACTTC
TRBV9	TRBJ2-7	15	TRBD2	NA	CASSASGSRGYEQYF	TGTGCCAGCAGCGCTAGCGGGAGTAGGGGCTACGAGCAGTACTTC
TRBV12-3/TRBV12-4	TRBJ2-1	13	NA	once	CASSSGTVNEQFF	TGTGCCAGCAGTTCAGGGACTGTTAATGAGCAGTTCTTC
TRBV19	TRBJ1-3	14	NA	NA	CASSPQGNGNTIYF	TGTGCCAGTAGTCCACAGGGAAATGGAAACACCATATATTTT
TRBV30	TRBJ2-1	16	TRBD2	NA	CAWSSRTSGRYNEQFF	TGTGCCTGGAGTTCCCGGACTAGCGGGAGATACAATGAGCAGTTCTTC
TRBV11-2	TRBJ1-1	15	NA	NA	CASSLEGASNTEAFF	TGTGCCAGCAGCTTAGAAGGGGCTTCCAACACTGAAGCTTTCTTT
TRBV3-1/TRBV3-2	TRBJ2-1	18	NA	NA	CASSPPTLSGLSYNEQFF	TGTGCCAGCAGCCCCCCTACTTTGTCGGGGCTCTCCTACAATGAGCAGTTCTTC
TRBV6-5	TRBJ2-2	15	TRBD1	NA	CASRPGQGLSGELFF	TGTGCCAGCAGGCCGGGACAGGGGTTGAGCGGGGAGCTGTTTTTT
TRBV19	TRBJ2-2	15	TRBD1	NA	CASKPGQVETGELFF	TGTGCCAGTAAGCCGGGACAGGTTGAGACCGGGGAGCTGTTTTTT
TRBV5-1	TRBJ2-2	13	NA	once	CASIGEWTGELFF	TGCGCCAGCATCGGAGAATGGACCGGGGAGCTGTTTTTT
TRBV11-3	TRBJ2-1	14	TRBD1	NA	CASSGTGVINEQFF	TGTGCCAGCAGCGGGACAGGGGTTATCAATGAGCAGTTCTTC
TRBV2	TRBJ1-1	14	NA	NA	CASSEARGRTEAFF	TGTGCCAGCAGTGAAGCGCGAGGGAGAACTGAAGCTTTCTTT
TRBV19	TRBJ1-1	13	NA	NA	CASSASLNTEAFF	TGTGCCAGTAGTGCTTCTTTGAACACTGAAGCTTTCTTT
TRBV10-3	TRBJ1-5	13	NA	NA	CAISEPGQEPQHF	TGTGCCATCAGTGAGCCGGGCCAGGAGCCCCAGCATTTT
TRBV19	TRBJ2-1	15	NA	NA	CASRIDRSSYNEQFF	TGTGCCAGTAGGATCGACAGGAGCTCCTACAATGAGCAGTTCTTC
TRBV19	TRBJ1-1	15	TRBD1	NA	CASRKGQARGTEAFF	TGTGCCAGTAGGAAGGGACAGGCGAGGGGCACTGAAGCTTTCTTT
TRBV6-1	TRBJ2-5	15	TRBD2	NA	CASSELAGDQETQYF	TGTGCCAGCAGTGAACTAGCGGGAGATCAAGAGACCCAGTACTTC